Given below is one TCR beta chain in context. These data belong to a study of T cell responses to AZD1222 COVID-19 vaccine. V was pared by 6 bases and J by 6 bases, with 11 bases of the junction left unmatched. Germline V lookup: CDR1 MDHEN, CDR2 SYDVKM. CDR3 length equals 14 residues. Clones were sequenced by immunoSEQ multiplex PCR, and TCRdb holds only the in-frame ones, with some missing. The data contain roughly 150,000 clones, roughly 92% of them singletons. The chain links TRBV28 to TRBJ2-7; 7 nucleotides match TRBD2. The specimen was peripheral blood, collected on day 0 of AZD1222 vaccination. The origin of this receptor is an adult in good health. CDR3 residues: CASSLRGSLGEQYF. DNA for the CDR3: TGTGCCAGCAGCCTCCGCGGGAGTCTTGGCGAGCAGTACTTC.